This TCR beta chain appears in the sequencing data of a study of monozygotic twins with inflammatory bowel disease. After re-calling the 5' RACE reads, TCRdb lists one entry per CDR3 protein, DNA absent. The table lists roughly 200,000 distinct CDR3 sequences, with around 7.7% in the top ten. This CDR3 region has 16 residues. Germline V gene data show CDR1 as SGHAT and CDR2 as FQNNGV. This clonotype was sampled from a human donor with ulcerative colitis or Crohn's disease, or a healthy co-twin of an affected twin (not recorded which). This rearrangement joins TRBV11-2 to TRBJ2-1; TCRdb lists TRBD1, though no DNA is available to test this call. Sequencing used blood. This chain's CDR3 is CASSLDRQPPYNEQFF.